The rows below give T cell receptor beta chains drawn from one sample of a study of naive and memory T cell subsets. One entry per CDR3 protein results from TCRdb running MiXCR on the UMI-ligation and nested PCR reads. The sample records 65,000 to 85,000 distinct CDR3 sequences, less than 15% being singletons. The material sequenced was central memory CD4+ T cells from blood. Receptors originate from a human donor in good health. Both conserved end residues are part of each CDR3. A D gene is named only where the DNA matches it firmly. Size is stated for part of the rows, as once, few or many counts, or as a class when the clone is expanded.

V: TRBV28
size: few
D: NA
J: TRBJ1-5
DNA: TGTGCCAGCAGTTTGTACACCCATAATCAGCCCCAGCATTTT
CDR3: CASSLYTHNQPQHF

V: TRBV29-1
size: NA
D: NA
J: TRBJ2-7
DNA: TGCAGCGTTGAGGGGGGAGTCGGCGAGCAGTACTTC
CDR3: CSVEGGVGEQYF

V: TRBV12-3/TRBV12-4
size: few
D: NA
J: TRBJ2-4
DNA: TGTGCCAGCAGTTTAGGGGCAGGCCGATCCCATAAAAACATTCAGTACTTC
CDR3: CASSLGAGRSHKNIQYF

V: TRBV20-1
size: NA
D: NA
J: TRBJ2-3
DNA: TGCAGTGCTAGAGGAGGAATAGATACGCAGTATTTT
CDR3: CSARGGIDTQYF

V: TRBV12-3/TRBV12-4
size: few
D: TRBD1
J: TRBJ2-7
DNA: TGTGCCAGCAGTCCTAATTCGGGACAGCAGAACTACGAGCAGTACTTC
CDR3: CASSPNSGQQNYEQYF

V: TRBV30
size: NA
D: NA
J: TRBJ1-1
DNA: TGTGCCTGGAGTGTTAGCAGGAACACTGAAGCTTTCTTT
CDR3: CAWSVSRNTEAFF

V: TRBV29-1
size: many
D: TRBD2
J: TRBJ2-7
DNA: TGCAGCGTTTCCGGGACTAGCGGATACGAGCAGTACTTC
CDR3: CSVSGTSGYEQYF

V: TRBV6-1
size: many
D: NA
J: TRBJ2-7
DNA: TGTGCCAGCACCCCCGGGACGCGTGGAGAGCAGTACTTC
CDR3: CASTPGTRGEQYF

V: TRBV3-1
size: NA
D: NA
J: TRBJ2-2
DNA: TGTGCCAGCAGCAGTTGGGACACGAACACCGGGGAGCTGTTTTTT
CDR3: CASSSWDTNTGELFF

V: TRBV5-6
size: few
D: NA
J: TRBJ1-1
DNA: TGTGCCAGCAGCTTGGGGACCAGGAACACTGAAGCTTTCTTT
CDR3: CASSLGTRNTEAFF

V: TRBV15
size: few
D: NA
J: TRBJ2-7
DNA: TGTGCCACCAGCACCCCCGCAGGGCGGCGGGCACAGAAGCAGTACTTC
CDR3: CATSTPAGRRAQKQYF

V: TRBV29-1
size: many
D: NA
J: TRBJ2-7
DNA: TGCAGCGTTGGAGGCCTAAGTGGGTACGAGCAGTACTTC
CDR3: CSVGGLSGYEQYF

V: TRBV2
size: NA
D: NA
J: TRBJ2-1
DNA: TGTGCCAGCACACCGGGAAAATATTCCTACAATGAGCAGTTCTTC
CDR3: CASTPGKYSYNEQFF

V: TRBV3-1
size: few
D: NA
J: TRBJ1-6
DNA: TGTGCCAGCAGCCAAGAAGGGCGGTCCCTCCACTTT
CDR3: CASSQEGRSLHF

V: TRBV2
size: many
D: NA
J: TRBJ2-1
DNA: TGTGCCAGCAAAGGGGCGGGTTGGAATGAGCAGTTCTTC
CDR3: CASKGAGWNEQFF

V: TRBV5-1
size: few
D: TRBD2
J: TRBJ2-1
DNA: TGCGCCAGCAGCTTGGCCGGTAGCGGGAGGATCTCCTACAATGAGCAGTTCTTC
CDR3: CASSLAGSGRISYNEQFF

V: TRBV7-8
size: few
D: NA
J: TRBJ2-7
DNA: TGTGCCAGCAGCCCAGAATTGCACGAGCAGTACTTC
CDR3: CASSPELHEQYF

V: TRBV2
size: NA
D: TRBD2
J: TRBJ2-3
DNA: TGTGCCAGCAAGGCCCAGCGGGGAAGCACAGATACGCAGTATTTT
CDR3: CASKAQRGSTDTQYF

V: TRBV7-8
size: NA
D: TRBD1
J: TRBJ2-7
DNA: TGTGCCAGCAGCTCAGACAGGGGTCCCAACGAGCAGTACTTC
CDR3: CASSSDRGPNEQYF

V: TRBV5-1
size: many
D: NA
J: TRBJ2-7
DNA: TGCGCCAGCAGCTTGGGGGACGGTTCCTACGAGCAGTACTTC
CDR3: CASSLGDGSYEQYF

V: TRBV6-5
size: many
D: NA
J: TRBJ2-2
DNA: TGTGCCAGCAGTTACTCGATCCTTTTTGGCGGGGAGCTGTTTTTT
CDR3: CASSYSILFGGELFF

V: TRBV20-1
size: many
D: NA
J: TRBJ1-5
DNA: TGCAGTGCTGGGGGAGTAGGGCGAGGGAATCAGCCCCAGCATTTT
CDR3: CSAGGVGRGNQPQHF

V: TRBV7-6
size: NA
D: NA
J: TRBJ1-6
DNA: TGTGCCAGCAGCGCAATGGCCCGAGATTCACCCCTCCACTTT
CDR3: CASSAMARDSPLHF

V: TRBV5-1
size: few
D: NA
J: TRBJ1-3
DNA: TGCGCCAGCAGCTTATCCCGGGCCGCAAACACCATATATTTT
CDR3: CASSLSRAANTIYF

V: TRBV10-3
size: NA
D: NA
J: TRBJ2-5
DNA: TGTGCCATCAGTGAGTCGAGAACGGGACCGCAAGAGACCCAGTACTTC
CDR3: CAISESRTGPQETQYF

V: TRBV24-1
size: few
D: TRBD2
J: TRBJ2-1
DNA: TGTGCCACTGGGACTAGCGCCTACAATGAGCAGTTCTTC
CDR3: CATGTSAYNEQFF

V: TRBV20-1
size: few
D: TRBD1
J: TRBJ1-5
DNA: TGCAGTGCTCGTCCGGGACAGGGGATAGGGCCCCAGCATTTT
CDR3: CSARPGQGIGPQHF